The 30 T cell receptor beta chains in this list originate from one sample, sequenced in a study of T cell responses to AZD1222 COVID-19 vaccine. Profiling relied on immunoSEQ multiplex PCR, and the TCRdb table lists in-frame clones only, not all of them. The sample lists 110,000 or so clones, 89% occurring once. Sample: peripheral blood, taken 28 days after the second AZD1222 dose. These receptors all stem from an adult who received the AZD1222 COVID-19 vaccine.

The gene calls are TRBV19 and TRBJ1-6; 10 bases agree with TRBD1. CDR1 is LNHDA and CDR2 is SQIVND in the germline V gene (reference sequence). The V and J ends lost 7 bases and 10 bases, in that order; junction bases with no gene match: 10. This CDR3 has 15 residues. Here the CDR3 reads CASTGTGDLASPLHF. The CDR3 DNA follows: TGTGCCAGTACAGGGACAGGGGATTTGGCCTCACCCCTCCACTTT.

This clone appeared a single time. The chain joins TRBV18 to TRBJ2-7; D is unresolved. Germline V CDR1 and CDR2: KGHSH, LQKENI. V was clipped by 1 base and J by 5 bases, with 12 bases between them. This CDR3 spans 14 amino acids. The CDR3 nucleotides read TGTGCCAGCTCACCACACCCCCTCCTGAACGAGCAGTACTTC. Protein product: CASSPHPLLNEQYF.

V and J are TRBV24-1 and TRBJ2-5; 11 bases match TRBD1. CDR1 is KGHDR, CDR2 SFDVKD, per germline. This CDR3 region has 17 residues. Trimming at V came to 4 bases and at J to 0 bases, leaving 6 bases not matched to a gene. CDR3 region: CATSDFGQGAYQETQYF. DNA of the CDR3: TGTGCCACCAGTGACTTTGGACAGGGGGCGTACCAAGAGACCCAGTACTTC.

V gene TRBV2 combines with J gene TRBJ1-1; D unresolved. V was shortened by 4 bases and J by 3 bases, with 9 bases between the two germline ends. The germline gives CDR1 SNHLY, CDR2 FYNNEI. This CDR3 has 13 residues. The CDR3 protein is CASSGTVDTEAFF. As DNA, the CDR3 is TGTGCCAGCAGTGGTACCGTCGACACTGAAGCTTTCTTT.

The CDR3 is CASVPGTGGSWTQYF. CDR3 bases: TGTGCCAGCGTTCCCGGGACAGGAGGCTCCTGGACCCAGTACTTC. The chain uses TRBV19 and TRBJ2-5; 8 bases agree with TRBD1. Germline CDR1 LNHDA, CDR2 SQIVND (reference sequence). J lost 7 bases, V lost 9 bases, and 16 bases had no gene match. The CDR3 is 15 amino acids.

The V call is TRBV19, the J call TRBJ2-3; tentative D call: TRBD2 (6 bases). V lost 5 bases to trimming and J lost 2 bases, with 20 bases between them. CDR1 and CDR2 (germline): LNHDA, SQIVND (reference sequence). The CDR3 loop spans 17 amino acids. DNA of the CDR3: TGTGCCAGTAGTTCGCCCCTTAACGGGAGAACCACAGATACGCAGTATTTT. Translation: CASSSPLNGRTTDTQYF.

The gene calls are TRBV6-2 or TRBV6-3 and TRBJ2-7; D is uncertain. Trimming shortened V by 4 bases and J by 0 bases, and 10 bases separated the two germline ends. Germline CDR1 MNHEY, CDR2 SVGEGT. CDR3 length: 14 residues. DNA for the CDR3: TGTGCCAGCAGTTCCCCCCTTAACTCCTACGAGCAGTACTTC. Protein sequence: CASSSPLNSYEQYF.

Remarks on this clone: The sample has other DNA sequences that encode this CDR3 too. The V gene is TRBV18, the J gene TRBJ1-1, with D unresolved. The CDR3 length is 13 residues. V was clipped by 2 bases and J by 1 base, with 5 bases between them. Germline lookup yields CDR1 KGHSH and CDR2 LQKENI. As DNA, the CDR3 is TGTGCCAGCTCACCAGGGCCGAACACTGAAGCTTTCTTT. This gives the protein CASSPGPNTEAFF.

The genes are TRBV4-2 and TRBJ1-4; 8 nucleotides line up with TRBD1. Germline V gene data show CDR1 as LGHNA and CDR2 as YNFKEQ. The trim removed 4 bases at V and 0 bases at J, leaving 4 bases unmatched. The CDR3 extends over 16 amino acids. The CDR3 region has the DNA TGTGCCAGCAGCCGTTACAGGGGGGCAACTAATGAAAAACTGTTTTTT. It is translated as CASSRYRGATNEKLFF.

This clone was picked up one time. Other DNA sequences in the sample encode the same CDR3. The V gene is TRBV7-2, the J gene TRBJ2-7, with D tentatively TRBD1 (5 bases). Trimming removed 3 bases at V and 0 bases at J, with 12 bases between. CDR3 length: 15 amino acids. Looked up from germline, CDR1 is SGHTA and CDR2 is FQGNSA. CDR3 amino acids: CASSLGRASSYEQYF. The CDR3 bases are TGTGCCAGCAGCTTGGGGCGAGCGAGCTCCTACGAGCAGTACTTC.

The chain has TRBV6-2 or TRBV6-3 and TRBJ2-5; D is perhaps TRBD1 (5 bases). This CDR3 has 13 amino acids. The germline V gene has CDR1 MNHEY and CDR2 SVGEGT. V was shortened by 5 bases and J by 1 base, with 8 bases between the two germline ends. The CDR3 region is CASSQGIQETQYF. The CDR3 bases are TGTGCCAGCAGTCAGGGAATCCAAGAGACCCAGTACTTC.

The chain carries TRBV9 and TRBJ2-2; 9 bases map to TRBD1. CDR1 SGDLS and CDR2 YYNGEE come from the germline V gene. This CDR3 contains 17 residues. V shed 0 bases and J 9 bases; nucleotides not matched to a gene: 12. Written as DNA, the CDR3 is TGTGCCAGCAGCGTAGGAGGGACAGGGAAGGAGGGTAGGGAGCTGTTTTTT. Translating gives CASSVGGTGKEGRELFF.

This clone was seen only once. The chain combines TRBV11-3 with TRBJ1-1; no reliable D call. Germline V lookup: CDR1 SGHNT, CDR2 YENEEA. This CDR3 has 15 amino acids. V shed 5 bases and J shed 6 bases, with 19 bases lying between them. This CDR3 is CASSPNASGGPEAFF. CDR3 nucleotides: TGTGCCAGCAGCCCAAACGCCTCAGGAGGGCCTGAAGCTTTCTTT.

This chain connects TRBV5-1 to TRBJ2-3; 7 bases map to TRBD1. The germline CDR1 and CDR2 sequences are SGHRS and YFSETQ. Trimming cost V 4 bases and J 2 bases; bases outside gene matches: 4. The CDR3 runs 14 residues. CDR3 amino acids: CASSRDSNTDTQYF. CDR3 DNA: TGCGCCAGCAGCAGGGACAGTAACACAGATACGCAGTATTTT.

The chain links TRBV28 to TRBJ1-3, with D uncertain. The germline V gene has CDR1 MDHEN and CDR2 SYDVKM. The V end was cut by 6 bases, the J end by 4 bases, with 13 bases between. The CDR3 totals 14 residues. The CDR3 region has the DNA TGTGCCAGCAGCCTCGACCATAAGGGAAACACCATATATTTT. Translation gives CASSLDHKGNTIYF. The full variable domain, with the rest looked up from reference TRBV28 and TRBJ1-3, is DVKVTQSSRYLVKRTGEKVFLECVQDMDHENMFWYRQDPGLGLRLIYFSYDVKMKEKGDIPEGYSVSREKKERFSLILESASTNQTSMYLCASSLDHKGNTIYFGEGSWLTVV.

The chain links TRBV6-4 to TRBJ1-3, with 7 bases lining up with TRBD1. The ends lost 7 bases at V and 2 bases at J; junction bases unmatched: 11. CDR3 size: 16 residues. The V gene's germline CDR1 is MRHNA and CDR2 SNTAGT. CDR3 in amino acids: CASIPTGALAGNTIYF. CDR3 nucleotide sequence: TGTGCCAGCATTCCTACAGGGGCCCTAGCTGGAAACACCATATATTTT.

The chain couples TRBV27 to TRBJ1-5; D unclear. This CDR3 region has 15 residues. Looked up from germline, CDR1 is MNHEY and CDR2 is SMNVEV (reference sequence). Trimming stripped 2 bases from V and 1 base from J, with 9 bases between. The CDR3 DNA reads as TGTGCCAGCAGTTTAAACAGAGCGAGCAATCAGCCCCAGCATTTT. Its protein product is CASSLNRASNQPQHF.

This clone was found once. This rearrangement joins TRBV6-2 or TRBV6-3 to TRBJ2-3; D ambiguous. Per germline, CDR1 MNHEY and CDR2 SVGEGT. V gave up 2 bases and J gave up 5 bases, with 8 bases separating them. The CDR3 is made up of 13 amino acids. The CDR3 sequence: CASSYPPGDTQYF. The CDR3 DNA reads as TGTGCCAGCAGTTACCCCCCGGGAGATACGCAGTATTTT.

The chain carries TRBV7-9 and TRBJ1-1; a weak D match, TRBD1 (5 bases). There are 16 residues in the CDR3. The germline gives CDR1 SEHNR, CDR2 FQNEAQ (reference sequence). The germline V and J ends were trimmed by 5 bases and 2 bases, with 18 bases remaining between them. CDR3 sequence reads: CASSPKSGRLNTEAFF. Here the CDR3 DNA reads TGTGCCAGCAGCCCTAAGTCGGGACGGCTAAACACTGAAGCTTTCTTT.

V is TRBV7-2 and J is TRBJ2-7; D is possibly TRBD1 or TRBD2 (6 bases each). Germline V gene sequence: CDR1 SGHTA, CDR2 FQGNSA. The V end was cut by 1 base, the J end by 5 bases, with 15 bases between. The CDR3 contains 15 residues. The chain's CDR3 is CASSLGGGLGDEQYF. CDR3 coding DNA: TGTGCCAGCAGCTTAGGAGGGGGGCTGGGGGACGAGCAGTACTTC.

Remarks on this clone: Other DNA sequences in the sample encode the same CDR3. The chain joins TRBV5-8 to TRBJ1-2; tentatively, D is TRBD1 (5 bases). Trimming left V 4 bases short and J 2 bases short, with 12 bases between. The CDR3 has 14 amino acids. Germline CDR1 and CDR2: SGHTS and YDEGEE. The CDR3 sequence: CASSPGRGNYGYTF. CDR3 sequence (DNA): TGTGCCAGCAGCCCGGGACGGGGGAACTATGGCTACACCTTC.

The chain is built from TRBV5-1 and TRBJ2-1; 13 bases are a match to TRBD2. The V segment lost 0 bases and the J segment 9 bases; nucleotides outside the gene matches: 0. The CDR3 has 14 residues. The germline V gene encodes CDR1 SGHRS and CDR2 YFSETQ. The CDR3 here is CASSLGTSGGEQFF. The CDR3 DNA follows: TGCGCCAGCAGCTTGGGGACTAGCGGGGGTGAGCAGTTCTTC.

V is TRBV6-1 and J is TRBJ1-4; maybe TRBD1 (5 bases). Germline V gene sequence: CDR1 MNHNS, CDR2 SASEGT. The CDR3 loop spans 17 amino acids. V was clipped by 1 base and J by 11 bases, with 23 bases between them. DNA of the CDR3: TGTGCCAGCAGTGAAGGGGGAAACCGGGGCCGAAAGGAGAAACTGTTTTTT. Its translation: CASSEGGNRGRKEKLFF.

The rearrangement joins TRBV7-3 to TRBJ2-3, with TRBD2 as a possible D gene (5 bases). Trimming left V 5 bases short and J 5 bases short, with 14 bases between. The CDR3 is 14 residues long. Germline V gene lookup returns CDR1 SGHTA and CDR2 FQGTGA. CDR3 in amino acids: CASSPGLSEDTQYF. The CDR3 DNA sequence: TGTGCCAGCAGCCCAGGACTGTCTGAAGATACGCAGTATTTT.

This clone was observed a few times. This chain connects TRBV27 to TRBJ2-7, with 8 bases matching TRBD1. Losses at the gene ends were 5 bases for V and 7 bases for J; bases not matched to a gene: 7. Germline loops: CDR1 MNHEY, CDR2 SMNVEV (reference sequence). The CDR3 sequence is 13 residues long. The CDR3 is CASSPGGFWEQYF. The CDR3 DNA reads TGTGCCAGCAGTCCAGGGGGCTTCTGGGAGCAGTACTTC.

CDR3 loop: CASSIQGAAGANVLTF. The DNA for the CDR3 is TGTGCCAGTAGTATCCAGGGGGCAGCTGGGGCCAACGTCCTGACTTTC. V usage is TRBV19 and J usage is TRBJ2-6; 8 bases map to TRBD1. The CDR3 sequence is 16 residues long. Trimming cost V 3 bases and J 2 bases; bases outside gene matches: 3. CDR1 is LNHDA and CDR2 is SQIVND in the germline V gene (reference sequence).

CDR3 protein: CASSKDGPYNEQFF. The CDR3, as DNA: TGCGCCAGCAGTAAGGACGGCCCCTACAATGAGCAGTTCTTC. The chain uses TRBV10-1 and TRBJ2-1; no clear D. The CDR3 consists of 14 residues. The germline V gene has CDR1 WNHNN and CDR2 SYGVQD (reference sequence). With 5 bases removed from V and 2 bases from J, the gap between germline ends came to 10 bases.

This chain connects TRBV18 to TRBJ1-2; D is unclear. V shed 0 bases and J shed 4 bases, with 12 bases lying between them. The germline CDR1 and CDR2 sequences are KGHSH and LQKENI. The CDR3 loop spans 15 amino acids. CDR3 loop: CASSPPDLGIYGYTF. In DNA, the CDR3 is TGTGCCAGCTCACCACCGGACCTGGGGATCTATGGCTACACCTTC. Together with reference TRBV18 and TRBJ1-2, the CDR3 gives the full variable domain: NAGVMQNPRHLVRRRGQEARLRCSPMKGHSHVYWYRQLPEEGLKFMVYLQKENIIDESGMPKERFSAEFPKEGPSILRIQQVVRGDSAAYFCASSPPDLGIYGYTFGSGTRLTVV.

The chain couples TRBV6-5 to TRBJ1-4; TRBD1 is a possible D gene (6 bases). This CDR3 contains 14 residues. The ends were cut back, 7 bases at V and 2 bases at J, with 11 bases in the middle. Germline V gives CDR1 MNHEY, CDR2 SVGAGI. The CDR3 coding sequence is TGTGCCAGCACTTCAGGACAGACTAATGAAAAACTGTTTTTT. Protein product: CASTSGQTNEKLFF.

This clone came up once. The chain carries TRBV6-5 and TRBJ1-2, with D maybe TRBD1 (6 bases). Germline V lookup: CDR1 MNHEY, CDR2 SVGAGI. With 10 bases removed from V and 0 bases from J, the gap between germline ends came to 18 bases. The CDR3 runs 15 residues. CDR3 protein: CATGERNGANYGYTF. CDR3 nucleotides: TGTGCCACAGGGGAGAGGAACGGAGCTAACTATGGCTACACCTTC.